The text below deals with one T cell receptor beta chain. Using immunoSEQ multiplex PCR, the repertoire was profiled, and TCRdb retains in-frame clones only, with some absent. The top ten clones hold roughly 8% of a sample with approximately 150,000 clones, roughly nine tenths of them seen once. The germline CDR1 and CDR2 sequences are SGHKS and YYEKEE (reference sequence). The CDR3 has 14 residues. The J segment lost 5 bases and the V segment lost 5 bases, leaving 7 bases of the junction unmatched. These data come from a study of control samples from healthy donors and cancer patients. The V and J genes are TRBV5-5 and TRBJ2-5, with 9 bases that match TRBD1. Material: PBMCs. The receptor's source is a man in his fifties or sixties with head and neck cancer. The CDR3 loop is CASSTGTGMETQYF. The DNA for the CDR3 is TGTGCCAGCAGTACCGGGACAGGGATGGAGACCCAGTACTTC.